This TCR beta chain emerged from a study of blood T cell repertoires in COVID-19. The CDR3 is made up of 11 amino acids. V lost 5 bases to trimming and J lost 2 bases, with 4 bases between them. Germline lookup yields CDR1 MNHEY and CDR2 SVGAGI. Assay: immunoSEQ multiplex PCR; the TCRdb copy retains only in-frame clones and omits some. In the table there are approximately 220,000 clones, 80% to 85% of which are singletons. The rearrangement joins TRBV6-5 to TRBJ2-7, with D unresolved. This sequence was found in a woman aged 55-70 years who had recovered from COVID-19. The specimen sequenced was peripheral blood. The DNA of the CDR3 is TGTGCCAGCAGTACAGCCTACGAGCAGTACTTC. Translating it yields CASSTAYEQYF.